This T cell receptor beta chain is from a study of blood T cell repertoires in COVID-19. The wider study: The cDNA or gDNA used as material had been derived from T cells, B-cell-depleted T cells, or PBMCs.

As handled by the study authors: Reference gene primer amplification gave estimated nucleated cell counts. Libraries were prepared by immunoSEQ multiplex PCR; TCRdb keeps only in-frame clonotypes and omits some of them. Clonal size and the V and J genes are those of that table, whereas D and trimming came from the DNA. This table has 310,000 or so clones, roughly 87% appearing once. The V gene's germline CDR1 is GTSNPN and CDR2 SVGIG (reference sequence). Trimming removed 3 bases from V and 4 bases from J; junction bases left unmatched: 10. The CDR3 spans 16 residues. This clonotype was obtained from a woman in her forties or fifties who had recovered from COVID-19. The specimen sequenced was peripheral blood. V and J are TRBV30 and TRBJ2-1; 9 bases line up with TRBD2. The CDR3 protein is CAWSVGRLAAYNEQFF. CDR3 in DNA: TGTGCCTGGAGCGTAGGGAGACTAGCGGCATACAATGAGCAGTTCTTC.